One sample yielded the 17 T cell receptor beta chains listed below, sequenced in a study of shared clonotypes between healthy human individuals. The method was immunoSEQ multiplex PCR; TCRdb's version includes in-frame clones alone and lacks a portion of them. The sample lists about 980,000 clones; 70% to 85% were seen once. The sequenced sample consisted of memory CD4+ T cells sorted from blood. Sample subset: CD45RA-negative fraction. These receptors originate from a man younger than 35 in good health.

Many counts were recorded for this clone. The chain combines TRBV6-6 with TRBJ2-1; no clear D. This CDR3 spans 13 amino acids. Deletions cut 8 bases from V and 0 bases from J, with 8 bases between. CDR1 and CDR2 from the germline V gene are MNHNY and SVGAGI (reference sequence). CDR3 coding DNA: TGTGCCAGCCAGGAGTCCTCCTACAATGAGCAGTTCTTC. Amino acid sequence: CASQESSYNEQFF.

Only a few counts were recorded for this clone. CDR3 sequence (DNA): TGTGCCAGCAGTTCTTACAGGGGAATCAATGAAAAACTGTTTTTT. Protein sequence: CASSSYRGINEKLFF. J is TRBJ1-4 and V is TRBV28; 7 bases match TRBD1. CDR1 MDHEN and CDR2 SYDVKM come from the germline V gene. The CDR3 covers 15 residues. Germline trimming cut 4 bases from V and 5 bases from J; bases unmatched to any gene: 7. Full variable domain (outside the CDR3, taken from reference TRBV28 and TRBJ1-4): DVKVTQSSRYLVKRTGEKVFLECVQDMDHENMFWYRQDPGLGLRLIYFSYDVKMKEKGDIPEGYSVSREKKERFSLILESASTNQTSMYLCASSSYRGINEKLFFGSGTQLSVL.

V usage is TRBV5-1 and J usage is TRBJ2-5; D gene unclear. The V and J ends lost 7 bases and 0 bases respectively, with 10 bases between them. The V gene's germline CDR1 is SGHRS and CDR2 YFSETQ. The CDR3 has 13 residues. Here the CDR3 reads CASPRNNQETQYF. For the CDR3, the DNA is TGCGCCAGCCCCAGAAATAACCAAGAGACCCAGTACTTC.

This clone was seen a single time. The chain joins TRBV5-6 to TRBJ2-7; D may be TRBD1 or TRBD2 (5 bases each). V was cut by 4 bases and J by 5 bases, with 13 bases left in between. This CDR3 is 13 amino acids long. Germline V gene lookup returns CDR1 SGHDT and CDR2 YYEEEE. This chain's CDR3 is CASSILGTDEQYF. The CDR3, as DNA: TGTGCCAGCAGCATCCTGGGGACGGACGAGCAGTACTTC.

The rearrangement uses TRBV19 and TRBJ1-5, with D uncertain. This CDR3 is 14 amino acids long. V lost 5 bases and J lost 1, with 9 bases in between. Looked up from germline, CDR1 is LNHDA and CDR2 is SQIVND (reference sequence). CDR3: CASSYGGSNQPQHF. The DNA for the CDR3 is TGTGCCAGTAGTTACGGAGGAAGCAATCAGCCCCAGCATTTT.

On this clone itself: The same CDR3 is also encoded by other DNA sequences in this sample. The chain recombines TRBV5-4 with TRBJ1-1, with 7 bases matching TRBD1. J lost 1 base, V lost 3 bases, and 3 bases had no gene match. This CDR3 region has 14 residues. Germline CDR1 reads SGHNT; CDR2 reads YYREEE (reference sequence). This CDR3 is CASSSQGGNTEAFF. In nucleotides, the CDR3 is TGTGCCAGCAGCTCTCAGGGGGGGAACACTGAAGCTTTCTTT.

The chain carries TRBV27 and TRBJ2-7; 8 bases are a match to TRBD2. Germline CDR1 is MNHEY and CDR2 is SMNVEV (reference sequence). The trim removed 8 bases at V and 2 bases at J, leaving 5 bases unmatched. CDR3 size: 13 residues. CDR3 bases: TGTGCCAGCGGGACTAGACCCCCCTACGAGCAGTACTTC. Amino acids: CASGTRPPYEQYF.

This clone was counted only a few times. This chain connects TRBV30 to TRBJ1-2; 7 bases are shared with TRBD1. Trimming at V came to 2 bases and at J to 8 bases, leaving 14 bases not matched to a gene. The CDR3 has 15 residues. Germline lookup yields CDR1 GTSNPN and CDR2 SVGIG (reference sequence). CDR3 in amino acids: CAWSLKTGTVSGYTF. For the CDR3, the DNA is TGTGCCTGGAGTTTGAAGACAGGGACCGTAAGCGGCTACACCTTC. Variable domain in full (rest from reference TRBV30 and TRBJ1-2): SQTIHQWPATLVQPVGSPLSLECTVEGTSNPNLYWYRQAAGRGLQLLFYSVGIGQISSEVPQNLSASRPQDRQFILSSKKLLLSDSGFYLCAWSLKTGTVSGYTFGSGTRLTVV.

The chain links TRBV5-4 to TRBJ2-1, with D hard to call. Germline CDR1 SGHNT, CDR2 YYREEE (reference sequence). Trimming stripped 2 bases from V and 1 base from J, with 7 bases between. The CDR3 runs 14 residues. CDR3 nucleotide sequence: TGTGCCAGCAGCTTAAAAGGGTCCTACAATGAGCAGTTCTTC. As protein: CASSLKGSYNEQFF.

This rearrangement joins TRBV11-3 to TRBJ2-7; TRBD1 is a possible D gene (5 bases). Trimming shortened V by 3 bases and J by 2 bases, and 14 bases separated the two germline ends. The germline V gene has CDR1 SGHNT and CDR2 YENEEA. CDR3 length: 15 amino acids. CDR3 sequence reads: CASSFGTGPTYEQYF. CDR3 nucleotide sequence: TGTGCCAGCAGCTTTGGTACAGGACCTACCTACGAGCAGTACTTC.

The chain recombines TRBV7-2 with TRBJ2-7; TRBD1 might be the D (7 bases). Germline CDR1 reads SGHTA; CDR2 reads FQGNSA. The V and J ends lost 6 bases and 2 bases respectively, with 17 bases between them. This CDR3 has 15 residues. CDR3 nucleotide sequence: TGTGCCAGCAGTTCCCAGGGGGGACTCGCCTACGAGCAGTACTTC. Translation: CASSSQGGLAYEQYF. The full variable domain, with the rest looked up from reference TRBV7-2 and TRBJ2-7, is GAGVSQSPSNKVTEKGKDVELRCDPISGHTALYWYRQSLGQGLEFLIYFQGNSAPDKSGLPSDRFSAERTGGSVSTLTIQRTQQEDSAVYLCASSSQGGLAYEQYFGPGTRLTVT.

The chain joins TRBV7-2 to TRBJ2-1; 7 bases are shared with TRBD2. This CDR3 is 16 amino acids long. The germline gives CDR1 SGHTA, CDR2 FQGNSA. Germline trimming cut 4 bases from V and 7 bases from J; bases unmatched to any gene: 13. DNA for the CDR3: TGTGCCAGCAGCTACCTAGCGGTTATTGCGGCGAATGAGCAGTTCTTC. Protein sequence: CASSYLAVIAANEQFF.

This sequence joins TRBV5-1 and TRBJ1-6; 9 bases align to TRBD1. Trimming at V came to 4 bases and at J to 10 bases, leaving 9 bases not matched to a gene. From germline, CDR1 is SGHRS and CDR2 YFSETQ. The length of the CDR3 is 15 residues. This chain's CDR3 is CASSTSGTGSSPLHF. CDR3 nucleotide sequence: TGCGCCAGCAGCACCTCCGGGACAGGGAGCTCACCCCTCCACTTT.

The sample holds one count of this clone. The chain employs TRBV7-2 and TRBJ2-5, with TRBD2 identical over 10 bases. In germline, CDR1 is SGHTA, CDR2 FQGNSA. The length of the CDR3 is 15 residues. Trimming at V came to 6 bases and at J to 5 bases, leaving 9 bases not matched to a gene. CDR3 protein: CASSGKRGGRETQYF. CDR3 in DNA: TGTGCCAGCAGTGGGAAGCGGGGGGGTAGGGAGACCCAGTACTTC.

This clone has only one observation. The rearrangement links TRBV30 to TRBJ1-2; D gene ambiguous. Germline V gene lookup returns CDR1 GTSNPN and CDR2 SVGIG (reference sequence). The length of the CDR3 is 11 residues. V was trimmed by 3 bases and J by 4 bases, leaving 6 bases between them. CDR3 in DNA: TGTGCCTGGAGCCGGTCCTATGGCTACACCTTC. As protein: CAWSRSYGYTF.

This clone was seen a few times. The CDR3 spells CASSTGLLGTEAFF. The CDR3 DNA reads as TGTGCCAGTAGTACCGGGCTTTTGGGGACTGAAGCTTTCTTT. This chain uses TRBV19 with TRBJ1-1, with no clear D. V was shortened by 4 bases and J by 5 bases, with 14 bases between the two germline ends. Germline V gene data show CDR1 as LNHDA and CDR2 as SQIVND (reference sequence). The CDR3 has 14 residues.

The chain employs TRBV30 and TRBJ1-3; no clear D. CDR1 is GTSNPN, CDR2 SVGIG, per germline (reference sequence). Trimming took off 0 bases at V and 3 bases at J, with 6 bases between the two ends. The CDR3 totals 13 residues. CDR3 sequence: CAWSVLGGNTIYF. The CDR3 DNA is TGTGCCTGGAGTGTTCTCGGTGGAAACACCATATATTTT.